Listed below are T cell receptor beta chains from one sample, sequenced in a study of blood T cells in healthy people across ages. TCRdb used MiXCR to reprocess the 5' RACE reads, holding one entry per CDR3 protein. The table has fewer than 800,000 distinct CDR3 sequences, about a third seen once. Material: blood. These TCRs come from a woman of 80 years or more in good health. Both conserved end residues are part of each CDR3. D genes are given only for firm matches. The listing skips clone size in some rows; elsewhere it reads once, few, many or a size class.

v_gene	j_gene	d_gene	abundance	CDR3nt	CDR3aa
TRBV5-1	TRBJ2-3	NA	NA	TGCGCCAGCAGCTTATCGCCCCTCCCAGATACGCAGTATTTT	CASSLSPLPDTQYF
TRBV5-1	TRBJ2-1	TRBD1	many	TGCGCCAGCAGCTTGACAGGGGTGGTTGATGAGCAGTTCTTC	CASSLTGVVDEQFF
TRBV20-1	TRBJ2-7	TRBD1	NA	TGCAGTACTAGAGGGACAGGGTTCGAACAGTACTTC	CSTRGTGFEQYF
TRBV5-1	TRBJ1-6	NA	NA	TGCGCCAGCAGCCCCCCCAGGCCCTATAATTCACCCCTCCACTTT	CASSPPRPYNSPLHF
TRBV27	TRBJ2-3	TRBD2	many	TGTGCCAGCAGTTCCACCGGGAGGCAGGTAGATACGCAGTATTTT	CASSSTGRQVDTQYF
TRBV7-2	TRBJ2-1	TRBD2	many	TGTGCCAGCAGTAGCCTAGCGGGGGTCTACAATGAGCAGTTCTTC	CASSSLAGVYNEQFF
TRBV18	TRBJ2-1	NA	few	TGTGCCAGCTCAGCCGGGACGGGAAATGAGCAGTTCTTC	CASSAGTGNEQFF
TRBV30	TRBJ2-2	NA	few	TGTGCCTGGAGCCCTGGGCTGTCCACCGGGGAGCGGTTTTTT	CAWSPGLSTGERFF
TRBV15	TRBJ1-4	NA	few	TGTGCCACCAGCACGGAAGAAAAACTGTTTTTT	CATSTEEKLFF
TRBV27	TRBJ2-1	TRBD2	NA	TGCGCCAGCGCCCCTCCGGGGGTGCGGGGGAGACCCTACAATGAGCAGTTCTTC	CASAPPGVRGRPYNEQFF
TRBV12-3/TRBV12-4	TRBJ1-4	TRBD1	many	TGTGCCAGCAGTTGGGACAGGGCTAATGAAAAACTGTTTTTT	CASSWDRANEKLFF
TRBV2	TRBJ1-4	NA	many	TGTGCCAGCATAAGACAGGTCGGGACGGATGAAAAACTGTTTTTT	CASIRQVGTDEKLFF
TRBV27	TRBJ2-1	NA	NA	TGTGCCAGCAGTTTCCTAACCCCTAGAGCGCCATCCTACAATGAGCAGTTCTTC	CASSFLTPRAPSYNEQFF
TRBV5-5	TRBJ2-5	NA	NA	TGTGCCAGCAGCTTTTTTCTCGCCAGGGGAAGTGAGACCCAGTACTTC	CASSFFLARGSETQYF